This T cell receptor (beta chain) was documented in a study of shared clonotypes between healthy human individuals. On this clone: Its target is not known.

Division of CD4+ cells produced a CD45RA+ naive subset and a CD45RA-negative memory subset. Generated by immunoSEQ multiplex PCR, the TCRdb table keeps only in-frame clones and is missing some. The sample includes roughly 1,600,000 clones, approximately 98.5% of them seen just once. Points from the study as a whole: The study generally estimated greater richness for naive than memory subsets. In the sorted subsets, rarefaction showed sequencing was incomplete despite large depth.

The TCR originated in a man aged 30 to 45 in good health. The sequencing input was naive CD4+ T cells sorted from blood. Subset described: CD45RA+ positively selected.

CDR3 nucleotides: TGTGCCAGCAGTGAAGTTAGGTGGGGAGTCGGGGATACGCAGTATTTT. Translating gives CASSEVRWGVGDTQYF. The chain employs TRBV25-1 and TRBJ2-3; D might be TRBD2 (5 bases). V lost 2 bases and J lost 6, with 18 bases in between. The CDR3 covers 16 residues. The germline V gene has CDR1 MGHDK and CDR2 SYGVNS.